This passage covers 32 T cell receptor beta chains from one sample sequenced in a study of T cell responses to AZD1222 COVID-19 vaccine. The table came from immunoSEQ multiplex PCR; TCRdb's copy has only in-frame clones and leaves some out. The sample lists about 180,000 clones; 88% were seen once. Sequencing used peripheral blood, obtained 28 days after the second AZD1222 dose. These receptor sequences come from an adult who received the AZD1222 COVID-19 vaccine.

The rearrangement joins TRBV3-1 (or the pseudogene TRBV3-2) to TRBJ2-7, with 14 bases aligning to TRBD2. The V gene's germline CDR1 is LGHDT and CDR2 YNNKEL (reference sequence). V lost 4 bases to trimming and J lost 3 bases; unmatched junction nucleotides: 5. The CDR3 is made up of 16 amino acids. CDR3 bases: TGTGCCAGCAGCCGAGGACTAGCGGGGGGAAACTACGAGCAGTACTTC. Translated: CASSRGLAGGNYEQYF.

The gene calls are TRBV27 and TRBJ1-2, with a possible D match to TRBD1 (5 bases). V dropped 6 bases and J dropped 7 bases, with 21 bases sitting between them. This CDR3 is built from 15 residues. CDR1 is MNHEY and CDR2 is SMNVEV in the germline V gene (reference sequence). CDR3 loop: CASRPTDRTLGGYTF. DNA for the CDR3: TGTGCCAGCAGACCAACCGATAGGACACTGGGTGGCTACACCTTC.

This chain connects TRBV12-3 or TRBV12-4 to TRBJ2-7; a weak D match, TRBD2 (6 bases). Trimming cost V 6 bases and J 4 bases, with 13 bases left between them. The CDR3 length is 13 residues. The CDR3: CASSPGTRYEQYF. Written as DNA, the CDR3 is TGTGCCAGCAGCCCCGGGACTCGGTACGAGCAGTACTTC.

The rearrangement joins TRBV5-1 to TRBJ1-2; 8 nucleotides agree with TRBD1. The CDR3 length is 17 residues. Per the germline V gene, CDR1 is SGHRS and CDR2 is YFSETQ. J was trimmed by 4 bases and V by 4 bases; bases with no gene match: 15. The CDR3 region is CASSLNLPGQALYGYTF. CDR3 DNA: TGCGCCAGCAGCCTGAACTTGCCGGGACAGGCGCTCTATGGCTACACCTTC.

The sample holds one count of this clone. V usage is TRBV7-2 and J usage is TRBJ2-3; 9 bases align to TRBD1. The CDR3 has 15 amino acids. Unmatched junction bases numbered 2, after V lost 3 bases and J lost 1 base. Germline CDR1 and CDR2: SGHTA and FQGNSA. The DNA for the CDR3 is TGTGCCAGCAGCTTGGGACAGGGCGGCACAGATACGCAGTATTTT. This codes for CASSLGQGGTDTQYF. Filled out from reference TRBV7-2 and TRBJ2-3, the complete variable domain reads GAGVSQSPSNKVTEKGKDVELRCDPISGHTALYWYRQSLGQGLEFLIYFQGNSAPDKSGLPSDRFSAERTGGSVSTLTIQRTQQEDSAVYLCASSLGQGGTDTQYFGPGTRLTVL.

V is TRBV9 and J is TRBJ2-7; TRBD2 matches at 7 bases. This CDR3 spans 14 amino acids. V lost 0 bases, J lost 3 bases, and 3 bases stayed unmatched. From germline, CDR1 is SGDLS and CDR2 YYNGEE. The CDR3 protein is CASSVASGGYEQYF. As DNA, the CDR3 is TGTGCCAGCAGCGTAGCATCGGGGGGCTACGAGCAGTACTTC.

On this clone: Compared with germline, one end of the junction differs, possibly owing to a read error. J is TRBJ2-2 and V is TRBV7-7, with a weak D call TRBD1 (6 bases). CDR1 SSHAT and CDR2 FNYEAQ come from the germline V gene (reference sequence). CDR3 length equals 13 residues. CDR3 bases: TGTGCTAGCAGCTGGACAGAAAGCGGGGAGCTGTTTTTT. Translating it yields CASSWTESGELFF.

The V gene is TRBV27, the J gene TRBJ2-7; D might be TRBD1 or TRBD2, each matching 5 bases. Looked up from germline, CDR1 is MNHEY and CDR2 is SMNVEV (reference sequence). V was shortened by 4 bases and J by 1 base, with 17 bases between the two germline ends. The CDR3 runs 16 residues. The chain's CDR3 is CASSSRGRGVSYEQYF. DNA of the CDR3: TGTGCCAGCAGTTCGAGGGGACGGGGAGTTTCCTACGAGCAGTACTTC.

This clone occurred a few times. The V call is TRBV6-5, the J call TRBJ1-6; D gene uncertain. The length of the CDR3 is 14 residues. V was shortened by 0 bases and J by 6 bases, with 6 bases between the two germline ends. Germline CDR1 is MNHEY and CDR2 is SVGAGI. The CDR3: CASSYSNFNSPLHF. CDR3 in DNA: TGTGCCAGCAGTTACTCGAACTTTAATTCACCCCTCCACTTT.

This chain connects TRBV6-5 to TRBJ2-5; TRBD1 matches at 8 bases. This CDR3 region has 12 residues. The J segment lost 4 bases and the V segment lost 8 bases, leaving 3 bases of the junction unmatched. CDR1 and CDR2 (germline): MNHEY, SVGAGI. DNA of the CDR3: TGTGCCAGCTCCAGGGGGCTAGAGACCCAGTACTTC. Translating it yields CASSRGLETQYF.

The chain has TRBV7-9 and TRBJ1-4, with TRBD1 matching over 7 bases. Germline loops: CDR1 SEHNR, CDR2 FQNEAQ (reference sequence). The CDR3 consists of 15 residues. With 5 bases clipped from V and 4 bases from J, the junction kept 7 bases outside the gene matches. The CDR3 DNA reads TGTGCCAGCAGCGAACCGGGACAGCTTAATGAAAAACTGTTTTTT. Its protein is CASSEPGQLNEKLFF.

The chain combines TRBV28 with TRBJ2-7; TRBD1 or TRBD2 may be the D gene (5 bases each). The germline V gene encodes CDR1 MDHEN and CDR2 SYDVKM. V was pared by 4 bases and J by 2 bases, with 12 bases between. The CDR3 is 14 amino acids. DNA of the CDR3: TGTGCCAGCAGTTGGGGGACGGTCGCCTACGAGCAGTACTTC. Its protein product is CASSWGTVAYEQYF.

In nucleotides, the CDR3 is TGTGCCAGCTCACAAGGACTAGCGGGAGTTGGGGAGCTGTTTTTT. It is translated as CASSQGLAGVGELFF. This sequence joins TRBV18 and TRBJ2-2; 13 bases fit TRBD2. Germline assignment: CDR1 KGHSH and CDR2 LQKENI. J gave up 8 bases and V 4 bases, and 4 bases lay outside the gene matches. The CDR3 extends over 15 amino acids. Complete variable domain (other parts from reference TRBV18 and TRBJ2-2): NAGVMQNPRHLVRRRGQEARLRCSPMKGHSHVYWYRQLPEEGLKFMVYLQKENIIDESGMPKERFSAEFPKEGPSILRIQQVVRGDSAAYFCASSQGLAGVGELFFGEGSRLTVL.

The V gene is TRBV27, the J gene TRBJ1-5; TRBD1 matches 9 bases. The CDR3 is made up of 14 amino acids. The V and J ends lost 6 bases and 3 bases, in that order; junction bases with no gene match: 3. Germline CDR1 is MNHEY and CDR2 is SMNVEV (reference sequence). CDR3 sequence (DNA): TGTGCCAGCAGAAGGACAGGGGACAATCAGCCCCAGCATTTT. Amino acids: CASRRTGDNQPQHF.

This clone was observed once. The chain couples TRBV7-2 to TRBJ2-4; TRBD2 matches at 9 bases. CDR1 SGHTA and CDR2 FQGNSA come from the germline V gene. Unmatched junction bases numbered 4, after V lost 4 bases and J lost 0 bases. The CDR3 has 16 amino acids. The CDR3 sequence: CASSSGLALAKNIQYF. The CDR3 region has the DNA TGTGCCAGCAGCTCGGGACTAGCCTTAGCCAAAAACATTCAGTACTTC.

The chain is built from TRBV28 and TRBJ2-1, with 7 bases aligning to TRBD2. The CDR3 is 16 amino acids. Germline loops: CDR1 MDHEN, CDR2 SYDVKM. Trimming at V came to 7 bases and at J to 0 bases, leaving 9 bases not matched to a gene. CDR3 sequence reads: CASTTRRGSSYNEQFF. The DNA for the CDR3 is TGTGCCAGCACCACCCGTCGCGGGAGCTCCTACAATGAGCAGTTCTTC.

The rearrangement uses TRBV30 and TRBJ2-1; 7 bases fit TRBD1. V was pared by 2 bases and J by 2 bases, with 6 bases of the junction left unmatched. The CDR3 has 15 amino acids. Germline V gives CDR1 GTSNPN, CDR2 SVGIG (reference sequence). CDR3: CAWSPTGTPYNEQFF. For the CDR3, the DNA is TGTGCCTGGAGTCCGACAGGGACGCCCTACAATGAGCAGTTCTTC.

This clone was observed a single time. This sample includes further DNA sequences coding for the same CDR3. This chain connects TRBV28 to TRBJ2-7; the D is unclear. V lost 2 bases to trimming and J lost 4 bases, with 3 bases between them. CDR3 length equals 11 residues. Germline V lookup: CDR1 MDHEN, CDR2 SYDVKM. CDR3 sequence reads: CASSLGYEQYF. As DNA, the CDR3 is TGTGCCAGCAGTTTAGGGTACGAGCAGTACTTC.

The chain has TRBV23-1 and TRBJ1-5; D gene uncertain. TRBV23-1 is an ORF; its function is uncertain. Trimming removed 4 bases at V and 7 bases at J, with 14 bases between. The CDR3 has 14 residues. The CDR3 nucleotides are TGCGCCAGCAGTCCCCTTCGGCTCGGGCAGCCCCAGCATTTT. It is translated as CASSPLRLGQPQHF.

Only one count was recorded for this clone. V usage is TRBV20-1 and J usage is TRBJ2-7; the D gene is possibly TRBD2 (6 bases). This CDR3 comprises 8 residues. Germline CDR1 DFQATT, CDR2 SNEGSKA (reference sequence). The CDR3 here is CGGDEQYF. In DNA form, the CDR3 reads TGCGGAGGGGACGAGCAGTACTTC.

V is TRBV10-3 and J is TRBJ2-1; maybe TRBD1 (5 bases). The V and J ends lost 11 bases and 4 bases respectively, with 15 bases between them. Germline-derived CDR1 and CDR2 are ENHRY and SYGVKD. The CDR3 totals 13 residues. The CDR3 region has the DNA TGTGCCTGTGTGACAGACCCATACAATGAGCAGTTCTTC. Translated, it gives CACVTDPYNEQFF.

The rearrangement uses TRBV5-6 and TRBJ2-7; D unresolved. Germline CDR1 is SGHDT and CDR2 is YYEEEE. V shed 0 bases and J shed 1 base, with 8 bases lying between them. The CDR3 loop spans 14 amino acids. The CDR3 reads CASSLGGNSYEQYF. Here the CDR3 DNA reads TGTGCCAGCAGCTTGGGTGGGAATTCCTACGAGCAGTACTTC.

This rearrangement joins TRBV10-3 to TRBJ2-1; 10 bases match TRBD1. The germline V gene encodes CDR1 ENHRY and CDR2 SYGVKD. The CDR3 length is 15 residues. V was clipped by 6 bases and J by 2 bases; unmatched bases: 4. Here the CDR3 DNA reads TGTGCCATCAGCGCCGGGACAGGGGCCTACAATGAGCAGTTCTTC. Residues: CAISAGTGAYNEQFF.

The chain recombines TRBV30 with TRBJ2-5, with unresolved D. The length of the CDR3 is 13 residues. Deletions cut 5 bases from V and 1 base from J, with 11 bases between. The germline CDR1 and CDR2 sequences are GTSNPN and SVGIG (reference sequence). CDR3 sequence reads: CAWAGSAQETQYF. In nucleotides, the CDR3 is TGTGCCTGGGCCGGGTCCGCCCAAGAGACCCAGTACTTC. The full variable domain, with the rest looked up from reference TRBV30 and TRBJ2-5, is SQTIHQWPATLVQPVGSPLSLECTVEGTSNPNLYWYRQAAGRGLQLLFYSVGIGQISSEVPQNLSASRPQDRQFILSSKKLLLSDSGFYLCAWAGSAQETQYFGPGTRLLVL.

This chain links TRBV28 with TRBJ1-5; D gene ambiguous. CDR1 and CDR2 from the germline V gene are MDHEN and SYDVKM. The CDR3 contains 13 residues. V was clipped by 6 bases and J by 4 bases, with 10 bases between them. The CDR3 DNA reads as TGTGCCAGCAGGTTACTGTCGAATCAGCCCCAGCATTTT. It is translated as CASRLLSNQPQHF. Filled out from reference TRBV28 and TRBJ1-5, the complete variable domain reads DVKVTQSSRYLVKRTGEKVFLECVQDMDHENMFWYRQDPGLGLRLIYFSYDVKMKEKGDIPEGYSVSREKKERFSLILESASTNQTSMYLCASRLLSNQPQHFGDGTRLSIL.

V gene TRBV14 combines with J gene TRBJ2-1; D is perhaps TRBD2 (5 bases). CDR3 length equals 14 residues. CDR1 is SGHDN and CDR2 is FVKESK in the germline V gene. With 2 bases removed from V and 2 bases from J, the gap between germline ends came to 7 bases. In nucleotides, the CDR3 is TGTGCCAGCAGCCAAACGGGGACCTACAATGAGCAGTTCTTC. Residues: CASSQTGTYNEQFF.

The chain links TRBV24-1 to TRBJ2-6; no clear D gene. V was shortened by 4 bases and J by 0 bases, with 12 bases between the two germline ends. The CDR3 is 17 residues long. Per germline, CDR1 KGHDR and CDR2 SFDVKD. The CDR3 sequence is CATSEWPSSSGANVLTF. DNA of the CDR3: TGTGCCACCAGTGAATGGCCCTCAAGCTCTGGGGCCAACGTCCTGACTTTC.

This clone is a singleton in its sample. The chain has TRBV28 and TRBJ2-7, with D possibly TRBD2 on 6 matching bases. CDR1 and CDR2 from the germline V gene are MDHEN and SYDVKM. The CDR3 is 16 residues long. Trimming shortened V by 9 bases and J by 4 bases, and 25 bases separated the two germline ends. The CDR3 spells CASSQAGWQSGYEQYF. The CDR3 DNA sequence: TGTGCCAGTTCACAGGCGGGGTGGCAGAGCGGTTACGAGCAGTACTTC.

The CDR3 DNA follows: TGTGCCAGTAGTATGTGGGGTACTGGAAACACCATATATTTT. Translating gives CASSMWGTGNTIYF. This chain uses TRBV19 with TRBJ1-3, with D unclear. The CDR3 is 14 amino acids. With 3 bases removed from V and 2 bases from J, the gap between germline ends came to 8 bases. Germline lookup yields CDR1 LNHDA and CDR2 SQIVND (reference sequence).

This chain's CDR3 is CASSPSGPSSYEQYF. CDR3 DNA: TGTGCCAGCAGCCCTAGCGGTCCCAGCTCCTACGAGCAGTACTTC. The V call is TRBV28, the J call TRBJ2-7; TRBD2 matches 7 bases. V was pared by 6 bases and J by 0 bases, with 8 bases of the junction left unmatched. In germline, CDR1 is MDHEN, CDR2 SYDVKM. The CDR3 totals 15 residues. Filled out from reference TRBV28 and TRBJ2-7, the complete variable domain reads DVKVTQSSRYLVKRTGEKVFLECVQDMDHENMFWYRQDPGLGLRLIYFSYDVKMKEKGDIPEGYSVSREKKERFSLILESASTNQTSMYLCASSPSGPSSYEQYFGPGTRLTVT.

J is TRBJ2-7 and V is TRBV7-3, with 14 nucleotides matching TRBD2. Germline assignment: CDR1 SGHTA and CDR2 FQGTGA. The CDR3 has 17 residues. J gave up 7 bases and V 1 base, and 9 bases lay outside the gene matches. CDR3 in amino acids: CASSLIGGLAGVREQYF. In DNA, the CDR3 is TGTGCCAGCAGCTTAATAGGGGGACTAGCGGGAGTGAGGGAGCAGTACTTC.

The J gene is TRBJ2-3, the V gene TRBV28, with a weak D call TRBD2 (6 bases). The CDR3 loop spans 16 amino acids. V shed 5 bases and J shed 3 bases, with 18 bases lying between them. Germline assignment: CDR1 MDHEN and CDR2 SYDVKM. The CDR3 reads CASSTPGSLDTDTQYF. The DNA of the CDR3 is TGTGCCAGCAGTACCCCCGGGAGCCTAGATACAGATACGCAGTATTTT.